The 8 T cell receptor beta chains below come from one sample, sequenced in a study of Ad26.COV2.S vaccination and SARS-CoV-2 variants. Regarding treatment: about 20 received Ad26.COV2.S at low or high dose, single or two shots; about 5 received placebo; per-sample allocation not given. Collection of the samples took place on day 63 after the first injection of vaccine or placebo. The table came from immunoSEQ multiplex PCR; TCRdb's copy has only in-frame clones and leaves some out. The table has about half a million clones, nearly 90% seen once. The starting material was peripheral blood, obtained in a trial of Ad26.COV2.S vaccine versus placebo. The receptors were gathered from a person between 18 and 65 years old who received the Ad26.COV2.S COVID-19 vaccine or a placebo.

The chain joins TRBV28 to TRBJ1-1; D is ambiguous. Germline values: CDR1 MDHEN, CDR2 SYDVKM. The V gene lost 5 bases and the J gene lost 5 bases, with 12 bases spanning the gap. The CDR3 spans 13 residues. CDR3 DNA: TGTGCCAGCAGTCGCCCTAGTGGGACTGAAGCTTTCTTT. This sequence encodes CASSRPSGTEAFF. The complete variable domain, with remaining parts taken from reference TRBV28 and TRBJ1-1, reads DVKVTQSSRYLVKRTGEKVFLECVQDMDHENMFWYRQDPGLGLRLIYFSYDVKMKEKGDIPEGYSVSREKKERFSLILESASTNQTSMYLCASSRPSGTEAFFGQGTRLTVV.

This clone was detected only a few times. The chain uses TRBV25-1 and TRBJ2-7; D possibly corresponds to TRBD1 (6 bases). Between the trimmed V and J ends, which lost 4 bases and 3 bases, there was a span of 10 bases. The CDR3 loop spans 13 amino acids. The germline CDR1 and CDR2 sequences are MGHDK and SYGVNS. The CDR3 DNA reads TGTGCCAGCAGTGTCCGGGACAACTACGAGCAGTACTTC. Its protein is CASSVRDNYEQYF.

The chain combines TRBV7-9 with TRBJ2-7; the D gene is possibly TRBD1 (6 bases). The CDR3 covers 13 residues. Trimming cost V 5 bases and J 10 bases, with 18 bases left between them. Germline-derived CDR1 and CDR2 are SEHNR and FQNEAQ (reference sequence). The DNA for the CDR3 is TGTGCCAGCAGCATAACCTCAGGGGCACAACAGTACTTC. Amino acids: CASSITSGAQQYF.

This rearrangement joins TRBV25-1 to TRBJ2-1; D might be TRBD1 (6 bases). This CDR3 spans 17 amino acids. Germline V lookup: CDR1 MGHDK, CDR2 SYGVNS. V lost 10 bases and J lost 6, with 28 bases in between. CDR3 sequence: CATSRDHLGAFSNEQFF. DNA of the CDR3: TGTGCCACCAGCCGGGATCATCTGGGGGCGTTCTCCAATGAGCAGTTCTTC.

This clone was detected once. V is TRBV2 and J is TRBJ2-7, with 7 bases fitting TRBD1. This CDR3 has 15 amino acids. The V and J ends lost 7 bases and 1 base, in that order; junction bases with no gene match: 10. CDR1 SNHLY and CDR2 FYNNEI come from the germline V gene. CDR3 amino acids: CASTLTGTASYEQYF. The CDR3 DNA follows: TGTGCCAGCACCCTCACCGGGACAGCTTCCTACGAGCAGTACTTC.

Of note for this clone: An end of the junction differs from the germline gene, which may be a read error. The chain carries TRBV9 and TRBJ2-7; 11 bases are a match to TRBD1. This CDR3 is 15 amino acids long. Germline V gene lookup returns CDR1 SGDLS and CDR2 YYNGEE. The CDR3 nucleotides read TGTGCCAGCAGCGCTTGGACAGGGGGCTCCCACGAGCAGTACTTC. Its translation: CASSAWTGGSHEQYF.

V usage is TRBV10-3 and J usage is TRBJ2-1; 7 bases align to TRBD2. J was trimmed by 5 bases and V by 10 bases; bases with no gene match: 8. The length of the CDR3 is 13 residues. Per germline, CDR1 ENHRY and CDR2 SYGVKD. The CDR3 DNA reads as TGTGCCACCCTAGGGGAGGGGAACAATGAGCAGTTCTTC. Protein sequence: CATLGEGNNEQFF.

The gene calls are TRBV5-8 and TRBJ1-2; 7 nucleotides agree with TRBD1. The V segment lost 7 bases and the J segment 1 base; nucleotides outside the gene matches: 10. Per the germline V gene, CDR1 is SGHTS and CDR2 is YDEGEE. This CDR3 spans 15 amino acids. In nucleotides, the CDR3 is TGTGCCAGCTTCCCCGGGGGACAGCTTAACTATGGCTACACCTTC. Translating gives CASFPGGQLNYGYTF.